This is a list of T cell receptor beta chains from one sample in a study of sequential checkpoint blockade in melanoma. Assay used: immunoSEQ multiplex PCR; TCRdb lists only in-frame clones, some missing. The sample yields about 3,000 clones, 15% to 20% seen once. Sequencing used tumor tissue (inferred from file names), obtained from a patient given nivolumab and ipilimumab in sequence. These receptors originate from a human donor with melanoma. Each CDR3 is given with its conserved first and last residue. Each record gives: CDR3 length, V gene, clone size, D gene, J gene, CDR3 DNA, CDR3 protein. The D gene is left open where the match is weak. Only some rows state a clone size, as once, few, many or a class for expanded clones.

>16|TRBV28|few|-|TRBJ1-5
TGTGCCAGCAGCCATCCGGGGGGTGCGCTTTACCAGCCCCAGCATTTT
CASSHPGGALYQPQHF
>14|TRBV19|large|-|TRBJ1-5
TGTGCCAGTAGTATAGGGAACAGCGCGGGGGCCCAGCATTTT
CASSIGNSAGAQHF
>13|TRBV19|few|-|TRBJ1-5
TGTGCCAGTAGTATAGAAGGGCAACAGCCCCAGCATTTT
CASSIEGQQPQHF
>14|TRBV11-3|medium-sized|-|TRBJ1-5
TGTGCCAGCAGTGCTCAGGGGAGCAATCAGCCCCAGCATTTT
CASSAQGSNQPQHF
>14|TRBV28|few|TRBD1|TRBJ2-7
TGTGCCAGCAGTTTCAGGGGGCCTACCTACGAGCAGTACTTC
CASSFRGPTYEQYF
>16|TRBV6-8|few|-|TRBJ1-1
TGTGCCAGCAGTCCGAGGGCCCAAATACGGAACACTGAAGCTTTCTTT
CASSPRAQIRNTEAFF
>14|TRBV6-8|-|-|TRBJ1-5
TGTGCCAGCACCCAGATGATCAGCAATCAGCCCCAGCATTTT
CASTQMISNQPQHF
>15|TRBV28|few|-|TRBJ2-6
TGTGCCAGCAGTTTACACGGCTCTGGGGCCAACGTCCTGACTTTC
CASSLHGSGANVLTF
>15|TRBV6-8|few|TRBD2|TRBJ2-5
TGTGCCAGCAGTGGGACTAGCGGGATAAAAGAGACCCAGTACTTC
CASSGTSGIKETQYF
>14|TRBV5-1|-|-|TRBJ2-3
TGCGCCAGCAGCTTGTCGGGAGAGGTAGATACGCAGTATTTT
CASSLSGEVDTQYF
>15|TRBV11-3|many|-|TRBJ1-4
TGTGCCAGCAGCTTAAGTTCAGCTATCAATGAAAAACTGTTTTTT
CASSLSSAINEKLFF
>14|TRBV11-3|many|TRBD1|TRBJ2-7
TGTGCCAGCAGCTTCTCGACAGGGGGCGGCGAGCAGTACTTC
CASSFSTGGGEQYF
>15|TRBV10-2|-|TRBD2|TRBJ2-3
TGCGCCAGCAGTGAGAGCGGGGCATGGGGGGATACGCAGTATTTT
CASSESGAWGDTQYF
>15|TRBV19|-|-|TRBJ1-5
TGTGCCAGTAGTATCTTAACAGGTAGCAATCAGCCCCAGCATTTT
CASSILTGSNQPQHF
>14|TRBV5-1|-|TRBD2|TRBJ2-3
TGCGCCAGCATTGCGGGAGGTGGGAGAGATACGCAGTATTTT
CASIAGGGRDTQYF
>13|TRBV6-8|few|-|TRBJ1-2
TGTGCCAGCAGCATCGGAAGGGACTATGGCTACACCTTC
CASSIGRDYGYTF
>18|TRBV5-1|once|TRBD1|TRBJ2-2
TGCGCCAGCAGCTTGGCCAGAGGACAGGGGCTGGAGACCGGGGAGCTGTTTTTT
CASSLARGQGLETGELFF
>14|TRBV9|few|TRBD2|TRBJ2-7
TGTGCCAGCAGCATCGGGGGGGACAACTACGAGCAGTACTTC
CASSIGGDNYEQYF
>15|TRBV15|-|TRBD2|TRBJ2-5
TGTGCCACCAGCAGACTCGGACTAGCTTGGGCAACCCAGTACTTC
CATSRLGLAWATQYF
>17|TRBV19|-|TRBD1|TRBJ1-2
TGTGCCAGTAGTATAAGGATTGGGGGACAGAATAACTATGGCTACACCTTC
CASSIRIGGQNNYGYTF
>15|TRBV11-3|many|-|TRBJ1-4
TGTGCCAGCAGCTTAGTTCAGGGAGATAATGAAAAACTGTTTTTT
CASSLVQGDNEKLFF
>15|TRBV9|large|TRBD1|TRBJ2-1
TGTGCCAGCAGCGTAGCTGGACAGGGGTACAATGAGCAGTTCTTC
CASSVAGQGYNEQFF
>15|TRBV11-3|few|-|TRBJ2-7
TGTGCCAGCAGCTTCATCGACCTAGCGAGGGACGAGCAGTACTTC
CASSFIDLARDEQYF
>15|TRBV28|-|-|TRBJ1-2
TGTGCCAGCAGTTTCTATTCTTCGGCCCCGGCGGGCTACACCTTC
CASSFYSSAPAGYTF
>12|TRBV6-8|few|-|TRBJ2-3
TGTGCCAGCAGTTACGAGTCAGATACGCAGTATTTT
CASSYESDTQYF
>12|TRBV30|few|-|TRBJ2-3
TGTGCCTGGAGTAGAAGTACAGATACGCAGTATTTT
CAWSRSTDTQYF
>11|TRBV6-7|many|-|TRBJ2-5
TGTGCCAGCAGTTTAGGGGAGACCCAGTACTTC
CASSLGETQYF
>14|TRBV11-3|many|-|TRBJ2-7
TGTGCCAGCAGCTTAGGACAGGGAGGATACGAGCAGTACTTC
CASSLGQGGYEQYF
>11|TRBV6-7|medium-sized|-|TRBJ2-2
TGTGCCAGCACTTCCACCGGGGAGCTGTTTTTT
CASTSTGELFF
>14|TRBV14|large|TRBD1|TRBJ2-7
TGTGCCAGCAGCGTCGGGACAGCGACCTACGAGCAGTACTTC
CASSVGTATYEQYF
>13|TRBV7-2|-|TRBD2|TRBJ2-7
TGTGCCAGCAGCTTAGCTAGCGGGAGTATAAAGTACTTC
CASSLASGSIKYF
>15|TRBV28|-|TRBD1|TRBJ1-5
TGTGCCAGCAGTTTACTTACAGGGGGCAGTCAGCCCCAGCATTTT
CASSLLTGGSQPQHF
>14|TRBV15|-|-|TRBJ1-2
TGTGCCACCAGCAGAGATTTCGGGGGAACAGGCTACACCTTC
CATSRDFGGTGYTF
>14|TRBV30|few|TRBD1|TRBJ1-1
TGTGCCTCAAAACCGGGGACAGGGATCAGTGAAGCTTTCTTT
CASKPGTGISEAFF
>13|TRBV10-2|-|TRBD1|TRBJ1-1
TGCGCCAGTATAACAGGGGGAGGCACTGAAGCTTTCTTT
CASITGGGTEAFF
>19|TRBV18|-|TRBD1|TRBJ2-6
TGTGCCAGCTCACCTTCTGGACAGGGTCTAGTTTCTGGGGCCAACGTCCTGACTTTC
CASSPSGQGLVSGANVLTF
>17|TRBV9|-|TRBD2|TRBJ2-3
TGTGCCAGCAGCGTAGAAATCGGGGGGGCCGCTTTAGATACGCAGTATTTT
CASSVEIGGAALDTQYF
>13|TRBV9|few|TRBD1|TRBJ1-1
TGTGCCAGCAGCTCCCGACAGGGTTCTGAAGCTTTCTTT
CASSSRQGSEAFF
>15|TRBV6-8|-|TRBD1|TRBJ1-1
TGTGCCAGCAGTGGACAGGGATGGACGAACACTGAAGCTTTCTTT
CASSGQGWTNTEAFF
>14|TRBV12-5|few|TRBD1|TRBJ2-7
TGTGCCACCAAGACCAGGGGGATCCCCTACGAGCAGTACTTC
CATKTRGIPYEQYF
>15|TRBV11-3|medium-sized|-|TRBJ1-4
TGTGCCAGCAGCTTGGTGGGGTTTGATAATGAAAAACTGTTTTTT
CASSLVGFDNEKLFF
>13|TRBV6-8|many|-|TRBJ2-1
TGTGCCAGCAGTGACTCAACCCCTAATGAGCAGTTCTTC
CASSDSTPNEQFF